The 32 T cell receptor beta chains below were found in one sample sequenced in a study of T cell responses to AZD1222 COVID-19 vaccine. Sequenced by immunoSEQ multiplex PCR; TCRdb stores in-frame clones only, minus some. The sample contains approximately 110,000 clones, about 85% of which appear only once. The sequencing used peripheral blood, collected on day 0 of AZD1222 vaccination. Receptors were obtained from an adult in good health.

The chain couples TRBV4-1 to TRBJ1-2, with a possible D match to TRBD1 (5 bases). Trimming shortened V by 1 base and J by 3 bases, and 9 bases separated the two germline ends. The germline V gene encodes CDR1 MGHRA and CDR2 YSYEKL. This CDR3 spans 14 amino acids. CDR3 in amino acids: CASSQVSRDYGYTF. The CDR3 coding sequence is TGCGCCAGCAGCCAAGTCTCCAGGGACTATGGCTACACCTTC.

About this clone: The sample holds other DNA sequences that translate to the same CDR3. CDR3 in amino acids: CAISAAGNQPQHF. Written as DNA, the CDR3 is TGTGCCATCAGTGCTGCGGGAAATCAGCCCCAGCATTTT. The V gene is TRBV10-3, the J gene TRBJ1-5; D ambiguous. V gave up 4 bases and J gave up 4 bases, with 8 bases separating them. In germline, CDR1 is ENHRY, CDR2 SYGVKD. This CDR3 spans 13 amino acids.

The chain uses TRBV13 and TRBJ2-2; D is undetermined. Trimming took off 10 bases at V and 3 bases at J, with 12 bases between the two ends. There are 13 residues in the CDR3. Germline V gives CDR1 PRHDT, CDR2 FYEKMQ (reference sequence). CDR3 region: CATEQEYTGELFF. CDR3 DNA: TGTGCCACTGAGCAGGAATACACCGGGGAGCTGTTTTTT.

The CDR3 here is CASSRDTYNYGYTF. The DNA of the CDR3 is TGTGCCAGCAGCCGGGACACATATAACTATGGCTACACCTTC. The genes are TRBV6-6 and TRBJ1-2; perhaps TRBD1 as D (6 bases). V lost 6 bases, J lost 1 base, and 12 bases lay in between. Germline V lookup: CDR1 MNHNY, CDR2 SVGAGI (reference sequence). The CDR3 contains 14 residues.

J is TRBJ1-5 and V is TRBV24-1; unclear D gene. Germline-derived CDR1 and CDR2 are KGHDR and SFDVKD. V lost 4 bases, J lost 9 bases, and 15 bases lay in between. This CDR3 comprises 14 residues. CDR3 sequence reads: CATSDPQDLGPQHF. CDR3 in DNA: TGTGCCACCAGTGACCCCCAAGACCTTGGGCCCCAGCATTTT.

This clone was observed once. The chain employs TRBV2 and TRBJ2-3; 11 bases map to TRBD2. CDR3 length equals 15 residues. Germline CDR1 is SNHLY and CDR2 is FYNNEI. Trimming took 9 bases from V and 1 from J; bases not matched to a gene: 6. The CDR3 nucleotides are TGTGCCAGGGACAAGACTAGCGGGGGCACAGATACGCAGTATTTT. It encodes CARDKTSGGTDTQYF.

The rearrangement joins TRBV5-1 to TRBJ1-6; unclear D gene. Between the trimmed V and J ends, which lost 4 bases and 6 bases, there was a span of 11 bases. Germline-derived CDR1 and CDR2 are SGHRS and YFSETQ. The CDR3 runs to 14 residues. In nucleotides, the CDR3 is TGCGCCAGCAGCCAGTCCGGTGGTAATTCACCCCTCCACTTT. The encoded protein is CASSQSGGNSPLHF.

CDR3 nucleotide sequence: TGTGCCAGCAGGGGAGGGGCAGGGGGCTTTGGGATTGAAGCTTTCTTT. Protein sequence: CASRGGAGGFGIEAFF. The genes are TRBV2 and TRBJ1-1, with 8 bases fitting TRBD1. The CDR3 consists of 16 residues. From germline, CDR1 is SNHLY and CDR2 FYNNEI. After removal of 6 bases from V and 7 bases from J, the junction contained 16 bases not matched to a gene.

This rearrangement joins TRBV6-5 to TRBJ1-4; D call uncertain. Trimming shortened V by 8 bases and J by 4 bases, and 5 bases separated the two germline ends. CDR1 is MNHEY and CDR2 is SVGAGI in the germline V gene. This CDR3 is 11 amino acids long. In DNA form, the CDR3 reads TGTGCCAGCGGGGTTAATGAAAAACTGTTTTTT. The encoded protein is CASGVNEKLFF.

J is TRBJ2-2 and V is TRBV19; D is ambiguous. The CDR3 consists of 18 residues. Germline V gene lookup returns CDR1 LNHDA and CDR2 SQIVND (reference sequence). V dropped 1 base and J dropped 2 bases, with 17 bases sitting between them. CDR3 sequence (DNA): TGTGCCAGTAGTATAGTACGGAGCATTCCGATAAACACCGGGGAGCTGTTTTTT. The encoded protein is CASSIVRSIPINTGELFF. Looking up the rest from reference TRBV19 and TRBJ2-2 gives the full variable domain: DGGITQSPKYLFRKEGQNVTLSCEQNLNHDAMYWYRQDPGQGLRLIYYSQIVNDFQKGDIAEGYSVSREKKESFPLTVTSAQKNPTAFYLCASSIVRSIPINTGELFFGEGSRLTVL.

Many counts were recorded for this clone. The rearrangement uses TRBV4-1 and TRBJ1-1; D unclear. The V end lost 2 bases, the J end lost 8 bases, and 6 bases lay between the germline ends. The germline V gene has CDR1 MGHRA and CDR2 YSYEKL. The CDR3 length is 11 residues. CDR3 nucleotides: TGCGCCAGCAGCCAATTTGAGGAAGCTTTCTTT. Protein product: CASSQFEEAFF.

The rearrangement links TRBV3-1 (or the pseudogene TRBV3-2) to TRBJ2-3; the D is unclear. Germline V gene data show CDR1 as LGHDT and CDR2 as YNNKEL (reference sequence). The ends were cut back, 2 bases at V and 4 bases at J, with 16 bases in the middle. This CDR3 spans 16 amino acids. For the CDR3, the DNA is TGTGCCAGCAGCCAATCTACCACTACAATTTCAGATACGCAGTATTTT. This translates into CASSQSTTTISDTQYF.

The chain employs TRBV2 and TRBJ1-2; a weak D match, TRBD1 (6 bases). V lost 9 bases, J lost 6 bases, and 17 bases lay in between. The CDR3 has 13 amino acids. Germline V gene sequence: CDR1 SNHLY, CDR2 FYNNEI. The CDR3 DNA is TGTGCCAGTGTCAGAACAGGGATCAATGGCTACACCTTC. As protein: CASVRTGINGYTF. Together with reference TRBV2 and TRBJ1-2, the CDR3 gives the full variable domain: EPEVTQTPSHQVTQMGQEVILRCVPISNHLYFYWYRQILGQKVEFLVSFYNNEISEKSEIFDDQFSVERPDGSNFTLKIRSTKLEDSAMYFCASVRTGINGYTFGSGTRLTVV.

V gene TRBV19 combines with J gene TRBJ2-5, with TRBD1 identical over 7 bases. The J segment lost 2 bases and the V segment lost 2 bases, leaving 8 bases of the junction unmatched. This CDR3 comprises 16 residues. The germline CDR1 and CDR2 sequences are LNHDA and SQIVND (reference sequence). The CDR3 loop is CASSISGLGQQETQYF. Here the CDR3 DNA reads TGTGCCAGTAGTATATCAGGGTTGGGACAGCAAGAGACCCAGTACTTC.

This clone has more than one count but fewer than ten. The chain recombines TRBV5-4 with TRBJ1-1, with D possibly being TRBD1 (5 bases). The CDR3 runs 13 residues. The germline CDR1 and CDR2 sequences are SGHNT and YYREEE (reference sequence). The V end was cut by 9 bases, the J end by 11 bases, with 23 bases between. The CDR3 spells CATMGEGHSRAFF. The CDR3 coding sequence is TGTGCCACCATGGGGGAGGGGCATAGTCGGGCTTTCTTT.

V and J are TRBV7-2 and TRBJ2-2; the D is unclear. CDR1 and CDR2 (germline): SGHTA, FQGNSA. V was shortened by 2 bases and J by 5 bases, with 6 bases between the two germline ends. This CDR3 comprises 13 residues. The CDR3 DNA reads TGTGCCAGCAGCTTAAGGGCGACCGGGGAGCTGTTTTTT. This sequence encodes CASSLRATGELFF.

J is TRBJ2-5 and V is TRBV3-1 (or the pseudogene TRBV3-2); 10 bases agree with TRBD2. CDR1 and CDR2 (germline): LGHDT, YNNKEL (reference sequence). The length of the CDR3 is 15 residues. With V trimmed by 3 bases and J by 5 bases, 6 bases remained unmatched. CDR3 sequence: CASSQLLAGVETQYF. In nucleotides, the CDR3 is TGTGCCAGCAGCCAGTTGCTAGCGGGGGTGGAGACCCAGTACTTC.

This clone was seen a handful of times. This chain connects TRBV19 to TRBJ2-1, with 8 bases lining up with TRBD2. V shed 3 bases, J shed 6 bases, and the junction held 7 bases outside the gene matches. CDR3 size: 15 residues. Per germline, CDR1 LNHDA and CDR2 SQIVND (reference sequence). CDR3 nucleotides: TGTGCCAGTAGTATCCCCGGGGGGGCGGGCAATGAGCAGTTCTTC. This sequence encodes CASSIPGGAGNEQFF.

This chain joins TRBV11-3 and TRBJ1-1; D is possibly TRBD1 (5 bases). The CDR3 length is 14 residues. Per germline, CDR1 SGHNT and CDR2 YENEEA. The V and J ends lost 2 bases and 0 bases respectively, with 7 bases between them. The CDR3 region is CASSLLGVNTEAFF. CDR3 DNA sequence: TGTGCCAGCAGCTTATTAGGGGTGAACACTGAAGCTTTCTTT.

The chain employs TRBV3-1 (or the pseudogene TRBV3-2) and TRBJ2-5; 7 bases map to TRBD2. V lost 1 base, J lost 5 bases, and 10 bases stayed unmatched. The CDR3 is 16 residues long. CDR1 and CDR2 from the germline V gene are LGHDT and YNNKEL (reference sequence). The CDR3 DNA sequence: TGTGCCAGCAGCCAAGTCCTGACTAGCTCTTCGGAGACCCAGTACTTC. This translates into CASSQVLTSSSETQYF.

The chain combines TRBV7-8 with TRBJ2-2, with D perhaps matching TRBD1 (5 bases). This CDR3 is 14 amino acids long. CDR1 and CDR2 from the germline V gene are SGHVS and FQNEAQ. Trimming left V 0 bases short and J 5 bases short, with 7 bases between. DNA of the CDR3: TGTGCCAGCAGCTTAGCGCACAGGACCGGGGAGCTGTTTTTT. It codes for CASSLAHRTGELFF.

A remark on this clone: This sample also contains other DNA sequences that code for the same CDR3. This sequence joins TRBV6-6 and TRBJ1-1; the D is unclear. This CDR3 has 14 residues. V was cut by 0 bases and J by 0 bases, with 5 bases left in between. Germline CDR1 reads MNHNY; CDR2 reads SVGAGI (reference sequence). The CDR3, as DNA: TGTGCCAGCAGTTACTCCGGGGTGAACACTGAAGCTTTCTTT. Translating gives CASSYSGVNTEAFF.

The chain employs TRBV4-2 and TRBJ2-2; TRBD1 matches at 7 bases. Germline V gene lookup returns CDR1 LGHNA and CDR2 YNFKEQ. This CDR3 has 15 amino acids. V shed 4 bases, J shed 1 base, and the junction held 3 bases outside the gene matches. This CDR3 is CASSPRQGNTGELFF. The CDR3 bases are TGTGCCAGCAGCCCGCGACAGGGGAACACCGGGGAGCTGTTTTTT.

The chain employs TRBV7-2 and TRBJ2-1, with TRBD1 matching 11 bases. From germline, CDR1 is SGHTA and CDR2 FQGNSA. V gave up 2 bases and J gave up 4 bases; unmatched junction bases: 4. This CDR3 spans 16 amino acids. The CDR3 region has the DNA TGTGCCAGCAGCTTATTCGGGACAGGGGGATACAATGAGCAGTTCTTC. Its protein product is CASSLFGTGGYNEQFF. The whole variable domain, filled in from reference TRBV7-2 and TRBJ2-1, reads GAGVSQSPSNKVTEKGKDVELRCDPISGHTALYWYRQSLGQGLEFLIYFQGNSAPDKSGLPSDRFSAERTGGSVSTLTIQRTQQEDSAVYLCASSLFGTGGYNEQFFGPGTRLTVL.

The chain combines TRBV3-1 (or the pseudogene TRBV3-2) with TRBJ2-7, with TRBD2 as a possible D gene (7 bases). The CDR3 is 13 amino acids. Germline V CDR1 and CDR2: LGHDT, YNNKEL (reference sequence). Trimming pared 8 bases from V and 3 bases from J, leaving 14 bases between. CDR3 nucleotide sequence: TGTGCCAGCGGAAACAGGGACTACTACGAGCAGTACTTC. As protein: CASGNRDYYEQYF.

This CDR3 is CASSYSSGGSYEQYF. CDR3 nucleotides: TGTGCCAGCAGTTACTCGTCCGGGGGGTCCTACGAGCAGTACTTC. The gene calls are TRBV6-5 and TRBJ2-7; 7 bases align to TRBD2. This CDR3 spans 15 amino acids. Germline V gives CDR1 MNHEY, CDR2 SVGAGI. Trimming took 0 bases from V and 1 from J; bases not matched to a gene: 3.

The CDR3 coding sequence is TGTGCCAGCAGTTATATTATGGAGACCCAGTACTTC. It specifies CASSYIMETQYF. This sequence joins TRBV6-2 or TRBV6-3 and TRBJ2-5; D not resolved. This CDR3 spans 12 amino acids. The germline V gene encodes CDR1 MNHEY and CDR2 SVGEGT. The germline V and J ends were trimmed by 3 bases and 5 bases, with 7 bases remaining between them.

The chain recombines TRBV19 with TRBJ1-6, with TRBD1 matching 7 bases. Germline lookup yields CDR1 LNHDA and CDR2 SQIVND (reference sequence). V was clipped by 6 bases and J by 10 bases; unmatched bases: 12. This CDR3 has 15 residues. CDR3 sequence: CASSPTGLRHSPLHF. Here the CDR3 DNA reads TGTGCCAGTAGCCCGACAGGGTTAAGGCACTCACCCCTCCACTTT. The whole variable domain, remainder taken from reference TRBV19 and TRBJ1-6, is DGGITQSPKYLFRKEGQNVTLSCEQNLNHDAMYWYRQDPGQGLRLIYYSQIVNDFQKGDIAEGYSVSREKKESFPLTVTSAQKNPTAFYLCASSPTGLRHSPLHFGNGTRLTVT.

The chain links TRBV5-1 to TRBJ1-2, with 8 bases identical to TRBD1. CDR1 and CDR2 from the germline V gene are SGHRS and YFSETQ. The CDR3 runs to 14 residues. J gave up 8 bases and V 4 bases, and 10 bases lay outside the gene matches. Written as DNA, the CDR3 is TGCGCCAGCAGCCCTGGACAGGGAACCGGAGGCTACACCTTC. It codes for CASSPGQGTGGYTF.

This clone turned up a few times. The J gene is TRBJ2-2, the V gene TRBV7-9; 8 bases are shared with TRBD2. The V gene end was trimmed by 7 bases and the J gene end by 1 base; junction bases not matched to a gene: 5. CDR3 length: 15 residues. Germline V lookup: CDR1 SEHNR, CDR2 FQNEAQ (reference sequence). The CDR3, as DNA: TGTGCCAGCACCAAACTAGCGGTGAACACCGGGGAGCTGTTTTTT. This gives the protein CASTKLAVNTGELFF.

In nucleotides, the CDR3 is TGCAGCGTTTGGACAGGGGTCATGAACACTGAAGCTTTCTTT. Translating gives CSVWTGVMNTEAFF. V and J are TRBV29-1 and TRBJ1-1; 9 bases agree with TRBD1. The CDR3 has 14 residues. V gave up 5 bases and J gave up 0 bases; unmatched junction bases: 4. Looked up from germline, CDR1 is SQVTM and CDR2 is ANQGSEA.

This chain links TRBV9 with TRBJ1-2; no definite D call. CDR1 is SGDLS, CDR2 YYNGEE, per germline. The CDR3 is 19 residues long. Deletions cut 3 bases from V and 8 bases from J, with 32 bases between. The CDR3 DNA sequence: TGTGCCAGCAGCGGGAGAGGTGTTAGGGTTCCGTCTCGTAGGTACGGCTACACCTTC. Translated: CASSGRGVRVPSRRYGYTF.